These T cell receptor beta chains were read from a single sample in a study of blood T cells in healthy people across ages. TCRdb called the 5' RACE reads again in MiXCR, with one record for every CDR3 protein. This repertoire shows about 1,500,000 distinct CDR3 sequences, 42% found once; its top ten account for roughly 8.2%. Sequencing was carried out using blood. The receptors originated from a woman aged 18 to 35 in good health. Each CDR3 is given with its conserved first and last residue. D genes are given only for firm matches. Not every row has a clone size; where given, it reads once, few, many or a size class.

NA	TRBJ2-3	TRBV9	NA	TGTGCCAGCAGCGTACTGGTCTCAAGCACAGATACGCAGTATTTT	CASSVLVSSTDTQYF
NA	TRBJ2-5	TRBV27	NA	TGTGCCAGCAGAAAACAAGAGACCCAGTACTTC	CASRKQETQYF
NA	TRBJ2-5	TRBV7-2	NA	TGTGCCAGCAGCCTGGCATCGGGGCCGCAAGAGACCCAGTACTTC	CASSLASGPQETQYF
few	TRBJ1-6	TRBV27	NA	TGTGCCAGCAGCCAACGCGTTCCTTTGGGTCGGTCACCCCTCCACTTT	CASSQRVPLGRSPLHF
few	TRBJ2-5	TRBV7-8	TRBD2	TGTGCCAGCAGCTTCGGGACTACCAGGAGGGAGACCCAGTACTTC	CASSFGTTRRETQYF
NA	TRBJ1-2	TRBV20-1	NA	TGCAGTGCTAGAAGTGGACGGGTTGAGGAAGGCTACACCTTC	CSARSGRVEEGYTF
NA	TRBJ1-5	TRBV10-3	NA	TGTGCCATCAGTGAGTCGGGCAGGGAGAATCAGCCCCAGCATTTT	CAISESGRENQPQHF
NA	TRBJ2-5	TRBV20-1	NA	TGCAGTGCTAGATTGGGGGCTCCCCAGTACTTC	CSARLGAPQYF
NA	TRBJ2-3	TRBV27	TRBD1	TGTGCCAGCGGAAGGACAGGGAGCACAGATACGCAGTATTTT	CASGRTGSTDTQYF
NA	TRBJ2-5	TRBV7-3	TRBD2	TGTGCCAGCAGTCCCGGACTAGGCCCCTCGGAGACCCAGTACTTC	CASSPGLGPSETQYF
NA	TRBJ2-1	TRBV27	TRBD1	TGTGCCAGCAGCCAACAGGGGCAGCATGAGCAGTTCTTC	CASSQQGQHEQFF
NA	TRBJ1-2	TRBV7-3	NA	TGTGCCAGTTCAATCGACCCGGGAATCTATGGCTACACCTTC	CASSIDPGIYGYTF
NA	TRBJ2-5	TRBV7-9	NA	TGTGCCAGCAGCTTAGCGCGGAGCGGCCAAGAGACCCAGTACTTC	CASSLARSGQETQYF
few	TRBJ2-7	TRBV27	NA	TGTGCCAGCAGTTTTGGCGGCACCTACAATGAGCAGTACTTC	CASSFGGTYNEQYF
NA	TRBJ1-6	TRBV27	NA	TGTGCCAGCAGTTTTGGAGGGACCCATAATTCACCCCTCCACTTT	CASSFGGTHNSPLHF
few	TRBJ1-5	TRBV7-9	TRBD1	TGTGCCAGCAGCTTAGCACAGGGGGCTGGTCAGCCCCAGCATTTT	CASSLAQGAGQPQHF
few	TRBJ2-7	TRBV12-5	TRBD1	TGTGCTAGTGGTTTGGGGACAGGGCACTACGAGCAGTACTTC	CASGLGTGHYEQYF
once	TRBJ2-5	TRBV5-1	TRBD2	TGCGCCAGCAGCTCTCCTAGCGGGAGAGTTCAAGAGACCCAGTACTTC	CASSSPSGRVQETQYF
few	TRBJ2-3	TRBV9	TRBD1	TGTGCCAGCAGCGAACGGACAGGGATTGTAGATACGCAGTATTTT	CASSERTGIVDTQYF
NA	TRBJ2-5	TRBV12-3/TRBV12-4	TRBD1	TGTGCCAGCAGCTCGGACCGGGGGACAGGGGTGTCGGAGACCCAGTACTTC	CASSSDRGTGVSETQYF
many	TRBJ2-7	TRBV12-3/TRBV12-4	TRBD1	TGTGCCAGCAGTTTTGGGGGACAGGGCACCTACGAGCAGTACTTC	CASSFGGQGTYEQYF
few	TRBJ1-2	TRBV20-1	NA	TGCAGCGCAATGACCGGGACAAATAACTATGGCTACACCTTC	CSAMTGTNNYGYTF
NA	TRBJ2-4	TRBV3-1	NA	TGTGCCAGTTCCGACCAGGTAGCCAAAAACATTCAGTACTTC	CASSDQVAKNIQYF
few	TRBJ1-4	TRBV29-1	NA	TGCAGCGTTGCGGACCGGGGAGGGTATGAAAAACTGTTTTTT	CSVADRGGYEKLFF
few	TRBJ2-7	TRBV10-3	NA	TGTGCCATCAGTGACGGGCTTACGAATGAGCAGTACTTC	CAISDGLTNEQYF
NA	TRBJ2-1	TRBV12-3/TRBV12-4	TRBD1	TGTGCCAGCAGTTCGGGACAGTTGCATGAGCAGTTCTTC	CASSSGQLHEQFF
few	TRBJ2-1	TRBV20-1	TRBD2	TGCAGTGCGAGGGGACTAGCGGGAGGGCCCTACAATGAGCAGTTCTTC	CSARGLAGGPYNEQFF
NA	TRBJ2-7	TRBV12-3/TRBV12-4	NA	TGTGCCAGCAGTTTTTTCGCAGGGGGGACCTACGAGCAGTACTTC	CASSFFAGGTYEQYF
few	TRBJ2-5	TRBV2	NA	TGTGCCAGCGTTATATCGGACGGAGAAGAGACCCAGTACTTC	CASVISDGEETQYF
NA	TRBJ2-7	TRBV6-6	TRBD2	TGTGCCAGCACCCTCGGGGGGATGGGTGAGCAGTACTTC	CASTLGGMGEQYF
few	TRBJ1-2	TRBV20-1	NA	TGCAGTGCTCATGGGGGCGTCGACTATGGCTACACCTTC	CSAHGGVDYGYTF